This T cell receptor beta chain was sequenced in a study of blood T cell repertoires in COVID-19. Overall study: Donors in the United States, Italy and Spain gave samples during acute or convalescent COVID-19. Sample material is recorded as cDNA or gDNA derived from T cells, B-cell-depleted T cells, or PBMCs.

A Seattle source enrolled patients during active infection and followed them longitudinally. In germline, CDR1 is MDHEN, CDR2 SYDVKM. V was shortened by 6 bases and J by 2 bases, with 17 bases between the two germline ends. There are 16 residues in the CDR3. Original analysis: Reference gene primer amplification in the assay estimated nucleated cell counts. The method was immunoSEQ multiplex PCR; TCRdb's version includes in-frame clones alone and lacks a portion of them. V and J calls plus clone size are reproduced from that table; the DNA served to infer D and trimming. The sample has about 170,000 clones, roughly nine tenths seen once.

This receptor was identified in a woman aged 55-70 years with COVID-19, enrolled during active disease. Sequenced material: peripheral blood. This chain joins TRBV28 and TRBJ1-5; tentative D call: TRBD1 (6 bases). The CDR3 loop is CASRPGGAEGNQPQHF. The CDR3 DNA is TGTGCCAGCAGACCGGGGGGGGCGGAGGGCAATCAGCCCCAGCATTTT.